The 2 T cell receptor beta chains given below trace back to one sample, sequenced in a study of blood T cell repertoires in COVID-19. Some clones are missing from TCRdb's copy, which holds only in-frame ones; the method was immunoSEQ multiplex PCR. Of 130,000 to 150,000 clones listed, about four fifths are singletons. The sequencing input was peripheral blood. These receptors came from a man at least 80 years old with acute or convalescent COVID-19.

This chain uses TRBV7-2 with TRBJ2-5; D remains unclear. Trimming pared 5 bases from V and 3 bases from J, leaving 7 bases between. CDR3 length: 12 amino acids. Per germline, CDR1 SGHTA and CDR2 FQGNSA. As DNA, the CDR3 is TGTGCCAGCAGCCGACAAGAAGAGACCCAGTACTTC. This translates into CASSRQEETQYF.

This chain uses TRBV15 with TRBJ1-4, with D maybe TRBD1 (6 bases). Deletions cut 3 bases from V and 4 bases from J, with 9 bases between. Per the germline V gene, CDR1 is LNHNV and CDR2 is YYDKDF (reference sequence). The CDR3 has 14 residues. Here the CDR3 DNA reads TGTGCCACCAGCAGGGACAGCTTTAATGAAAAACTGTTTTTT. This translates into CATSRDSFNEKLFF.